A single sample gave rise to the 17 T cell receptor beta chains below, sequenced in a study of blood T cell repertoires in COVID-19. Profiled with immunoSEQ multiplex PCR; TCRdb holds only in-frame clones, not every one. In the table there are 250,000 to 350,000 clones, over 80% of which are singletons. Sequencing used PBMCs or T cells enriched from blood (not recorded which). These receptors originate from a woman younger than 30 who had recovered from COVID-19.

The chain joins TRBV6-4 to TRBJ1-2; 7 bases agree with TRBD1. This CDR3 contains 15 residues. J lost 4 bases, V lost 0 bases, and 5 bases had no gene match. In germline, CDR1 is MRHNA, CDR2 SNTAGT. Written as DNA, the CDR3 is TGTGCCAGCAGTGACTCGGACAGGAGCCCCTATGGCTACACCTTC. The encoded protein is CASSDSDRSPYGYTF.

V usage is TRBV5-4 and J usage is TRBJ2-3; 7 bases are shared with TRBD2. Germline trimming cut 1 base from V and 3 bases from J; bases unmatched to any gene: 8. Germline loops: CDR1 SGHNT, CDR2 YYREEE (reference sequence). This CDR3 contains 16 residues. The CDR3 region has the DNA TGTGCCAGCAGCTTGTGGTCGTGGGGGGGAACAGATACGCAGTATTTT. This encodes CASSLWSWGGTDTQYF.

The chain links TRBV18 to TRBJ2-7, with 8 bases matching TRBD2. Germline lookup yields CDR1 KGHSH and CDR2 LQKENI. The CDR3 length is 16 residues. With V trimmed by 2 bases and J by 1 base, 7 bases remained unmatched. The CDR3 is CASSPETGLGSYEQYF. CDR3 bases: TGTGCCAGCTCACCAGAGACGGGACTAGGGTCCTACGAGCAGTACTTC. Using reference TRBV18 and TRBJ2-7 for the parts outside the CDR3, the full variable domain is NAGVMQNPRHLVRRRGQEARLRCSPMKGHSHVYWYRQLPEEGLKFMVYLQKENIIDESGMPKERFSAEFPKEGPSILRIQQVVRGDSAAYFCASSPETGLGSYEQYFGPGTRLTVT.

This chain links TRBV6-1 with TRBJ1-2; TRBD1 agrees at 9 bases. J was trimmed by 8 bases and V by 2 bases; bases with no gene match: 12. The CDR3 is 16 residues long. The V gene's germline CDR1 is MNHNS and CDR2 SASEGT. For the CDR3, the DNA is TGTGCCAGCAGTGAAAGCGGGACAGGGCAACAAATCGGCTACACCTTC. As protein: CASSESGTGQQIGYTF.

This clone was seen a single time. V usage is TRBV5-4 and J usage is TRBJ1-1; D uncertain. Trimming pared 4 bases from V and 2 bases from J, leaving 9 bases between. Germline lookup yields CDR1 SGHNT and CDR2 YYREEE (reference sequence). The CDR3 runs 13 residues. Written as DNA, the CDR3 is TGTGCCAGCAGCGTAGGAGTTAACACTGAAGCTTTCTTT. Its protein product is CASSVGVNTEAFF.

The chain has TRBV14 and TRBJ2-1; 8 bases are a match to TRBD2. CDR1 is SGHDN, CDR2 FVKESK, per germline. J lost 6 bases, V lost 0 bases, and 7 bases had no gene match. The CDR3 totals 16 residues. This chain's CDR3 is CASSQEGNRGGNEQFF. DNA for the CDR3: TGTGCCAGCAGCCAAGAAGGGAACCGGGGGGGCAATGAGCAGTTCTTC.

This clone showed up just once. The chain uses TRBV12-3 or TRBV12-4 and TRBJ1-1; D is unresolved. V shed 2 bases and J shed 1 base, with 5 bases lying between them. This CDR3 comprises 13 residues. The CDR3 loop is CASSLFRNTEAFF. DNA of the CDR3: TGTGCCAGCAGTTTATTTCGGAACACTGAAGCTTTCTTT.

The chain combines TRBV9 with TRBJ2-1, with TRBD2 matching 12 bases. This CDR3 is built from 20 residues. After removal of 4 bases from V and 4 bases from J, the junction contained 18 bases not matched to a gene. Germline CDR1 reads SGDLS; CDR2 reads YYNGEE. This chain's CDR3 is CASSPRASGGAWSLYNEQFF. The CDR3 bases are TGTGCCAGCAGCCCTAGGGCTAGCGGGGGGGCTTGGTCTTTATACAATGAGCAGTTCTTC.

The CDR3 DNA is TGTGCCAGCAGCACGACAGGGTTCTCCTATAATTCACCCCTCCACTTT. This sequence encodes CASSTTGFSYNSPLHF. J is TRBJ1-6 and V is TRBV7-8; 7 bases agree with TRBD1. CDR1 is SGHVS, CDR2 FQNEAQ, per germline. The CDR3 consists of 16 residues. The V and J ends lost 5 bases and 0 bases, in that order; junction bases with no gene match: 4.

This chain links TRBV12-3 or TRBV12-4 with TRBJ2-3, with D unclear. V dropped 4 bases and J dropped 0 bases, with 5 bases sitting between them. This CDR3 has 13 residues. Written as DNA, the CDR3 is TGTGCCAGCAGTTGGGCAAGCACAGATACGCAGTATTTT. It translates to CASSWASTDTQYF.

This chain links TRBV3-1 (or the pseudogene TRBV3-2) with TRBJ2-5, with a tentative D call TRBD2 (6 bases). V was shortened by 4 bases and J by 2 bases, with 23 bases between the two germline ends. Germline values: CDR1 LGHDT, CDR2 YNNKEL (reference sequence). The CDR3 runs to 18 residues. The CDR3 coding sequence is TGTGCCAGCAGCCTTAACAAGCCGGGGACGGGACTTCAAGAGACCCAGTACTTC. Protein product: CASSLNKPGTGLQETQYF.

The gene calls are TRBV11-2 and TRBJ2-4, with 16 bases identical to TRBD2. V lost 1 base and J lost 3; bases outside the gene matches: 6. Germline V gene sequence: CDR1 SGHAT, CDR2 FQNNGV. The length of the CDR3 is 19 residues. This CDR3 reads CASSLGGLAGGVYKNIQYF. The CDR3 region has the DNA TGTGCCAGCAGCTTAGGGGGACTAGCGGGAGGGGTATACAAAAACATTCAGTACTTC.

This chain uses TRBV5-1 with TRBJ1-1; no clear D gene. Germline values: CDR1 SGHRS, CDR2 YFSETQ. V lost 4 bases and J lost 0, with 10 bases in between. The CDR3 has 14 amino acids. DNA for the CDR3: TGCGCCAGCAGCGCCGTAGATATGAACACTGAAGCTTTCTTT. The encoded protein is CASSAVDMNTEAFF.

The J gene is TRBJ2-5, the V gene TRBV2; D might be TRBD2 (6 bases). This CDR3 has 14 amino acids. The V end was cut by 4 bases, the J end by 0 bases, with 9 bases between. The germline V gene encodes CDR1 SNHLY and CDR2 FYNNEI. The CDR3 sequence is CASSGRTNQETQYF. CDR3 nucleotide sequence: TGTGCCAGCAGTGGACGGACTAACCAAGAGACCCAGTACTTC. The full variable domain, completed using reference TRBV2 and TRBJ2-5, is EPEVTQTPSHQVTQMGQEVILRCVPISNHLYFYWYRQILGQKVEFLVSFYNNEISEKSEIFDDQFSVERPDGSNFTLKIRSTKLEDSAMYFCASSGRTNQETQYFGPGTRLLVL.

The rearrangement uses TRBV7-9 and TRBJ1-5; D is perhaps TRBD1 (6 bases). This CDR3 comprises 16 residues. Germline CDR1 SEHNR, CDR2 FQNEAQ (reference sequence). V dropped 5 bases and J dropped 4 bases, with 18 bases sitting between them. DNA of the CDR3: TGTGCCAGCAGCACCGAAGGGGGATTGGCAAATCAGCCCCAGCATTTT. Amino acids: CASSTEGGLANQPQHF.

The gene calls are TRBV4-3 and TRBJ2-1; 10 bases match TRBD1. Losses at the gene ends were 0 bases for V and 6 bases for J; bases not matched to a gene: 5. The CDR3 totals 16 residues. CDR1 LGHNA and CDR2 YSLEER come from the germline V gene. DNA of the CDR3: TGCGCCAGCAGCCAAGAATGGGGACAGGGGAGCAATGAGCAGTTCTTC. Translation: CASSQEWGQGSNEQFF.

The chain combines TRBV5-1 with TRBJ1-1, with 9 nucleotides matching TRBD1. Per germline, CDR1 SGHRS and CDR2 YFSETQ. The CDR3 is 15 amino acids. V shed 3 bases, J shed 0 bases, and the junction held 3 bases outside the gene matches. The chain's CDR3 is CASSSRTGVNTEAFF. The CDR3 DNA follows: TGCGCCAGCAGCTCCCGGACAGGGGTGAACACTGAAGCTTTCTTT.